Listed here is a single TCR beta chain. The antigen remains unidentified. The sample originates from a study of T-cell memory formation after mild COVID-19. For the study at large: Largely, TCR clusters stayed within a single donor. Findings of the study overall: Clones contracting over day 15 to 85 were CD4/CD8 balanced, with later expanders leaning CD4+. Pre-infection memory held some responding clones, suggesting pre-existing cross-reactive T cells responded. Second-wave clones reaching peak frequency on day 37 lacked confirmed SARS-CoV-2 specificity.

TCRdb re-called the 5' RACE reads with MiXCR, one entry per CDR3 protein. The table lists about 210,000 distinct CDR3 sequences, over 9.5% of them singletons. From germline, CDR1 is DFQATT and CDR2 SNEGSKA (reference sequence). The CDR3 spans 16 residues. Trimming shortened V by 3 bases and J by 6 bases, and 20 bases separated the two germline ends. Sequencing was done on a sample of PBMCs or a T cell subset sorted from them (not recorded which). The chain uses TRBV20-1 and TRBJ2-2; a weak D match, TRBD2 (5 bases). The clonotype comes from a man aged 18 to 29 who had mild COVID-19 (a few samples of this study predate the infection). Cell type and time point are not known. CDR3 bases: TGCAGTGCTAGGAATTCGGGGTCGTTACCATCCGGGGAGCTGTTTTTT. As protein: CSARNSGSLPSGELFF.